This TCR beta chain comes out of a study of control samples from healthy donors and cancer patients. This clone was seen just once. Libraries were prepared by immunoSEQ multiplex PCR; TCRdb keeps only in-frame clonotypes and omits some of them. This table holds about 120,000 clones, about 87% found once. The CDR3 contains 15 residues. Trimming removed 3 bases at V and 4 bases at J, with 15 bases between. Germline V gene data show CDR1 as SGHAT and CDR2 as FQNNGV. This TCR was recovered from a man younger than 45 in good health. The sequencing sample was made of blood. The chain combines TRBV11-2 with TRBJ1-1; no reliable D call. The CDR3 loop is CASSFPSLEVTEAFF. The CDR3 nucleotides read TGTGCCAGCAGCTTCCCCTCCCTTGAGGTCACTGAAGCTTTCTTT. The full variable domain, in which reference TRBV11-2 and TRBJ1-1 provide the parts outside the CDR3, is EAGVAQSPRYKIIEKRQSVAFWCNPISGHATLYWYQQILGQGPKLLIQFQNNGVVDDSQLPKDRFSAERLKGVDSTLKIQPAKLEDSAVYLCASSFPSLEVTEAFFGQGTRLTVV.